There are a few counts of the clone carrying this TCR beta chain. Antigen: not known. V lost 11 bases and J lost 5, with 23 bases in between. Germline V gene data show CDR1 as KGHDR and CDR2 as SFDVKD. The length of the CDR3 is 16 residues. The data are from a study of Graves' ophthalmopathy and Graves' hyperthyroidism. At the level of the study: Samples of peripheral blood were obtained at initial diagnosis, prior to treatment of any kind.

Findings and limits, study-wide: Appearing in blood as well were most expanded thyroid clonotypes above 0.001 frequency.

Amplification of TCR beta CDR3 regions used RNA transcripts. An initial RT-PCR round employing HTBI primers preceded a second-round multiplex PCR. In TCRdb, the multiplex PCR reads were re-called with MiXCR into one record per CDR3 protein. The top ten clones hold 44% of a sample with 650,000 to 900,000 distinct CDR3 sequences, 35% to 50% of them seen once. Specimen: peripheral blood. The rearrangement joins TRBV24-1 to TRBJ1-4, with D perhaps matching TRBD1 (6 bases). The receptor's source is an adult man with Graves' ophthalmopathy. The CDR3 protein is CASSRNLGAGNEKLFF. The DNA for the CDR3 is TGTGCCAGCTCACGGAACCTGGGGGCAGGGAATGAAAAACTGTTTTTT.